This T cell receptor (beta chain) was sequenced for a study of chemoradiotherapy in HPV16-positive cancers. The method was immunoSEQ multiplex PCR; TCRdb's version includes in-frame clones alone and lacks a portion of them. The data contain about 3,400 clones, about nine tenths of them singletons. The receptor was derived from a human donor with HPV-associated anogenital cancer. Sequenced here: blood, sampled from a patient who underwent chemoradiotherapy.

The CDR3 nucleotides read TGTGCCAGCAGCCCGCAGGGGGCTGACTATGGCTACACCTTC. The encoded protein is CASSPQGADYGYTF. The genes are TRBV5-6 and TRBJ1-2, with 8 bases aligning to TRBD1. Germline lookup yields CDR1 SGHDT and CDR2 YYEEEE. The CDR3 sequence is 14 residues long. V shed 4 bases, J shed 3 bases, and the junction held 5 bases outside the gene matches.